Below, 20 T cell receptor beta chains from the same sample are listed, as sequenced in a study of blood T cell repertoires in COVID-19. The protocol was immunoSEQ multiplex PCR, while the TCRdb copy is restricted to in-frame clones and leaves out a portion. The table has over 120,000 clones, roughly three quarters seen once. Sequenced material: peripheral blood. The receptors originated from a woman aged 60-70 years with acute or convalescent COVID-19.

This clone has just one count. The rearrangement joins TRBV6-5 to TRBJ2-7; no clear D gene. V dropped 1 base and J dropped 4 bases, with 2 bases sitting between them. Germline assignment: CDR1 MNHEY and CDR2 SVGAGI. This CDR3 contains 11 residues. CDR3 in DNA: TGTGCCAGCAGTTACTTATACGAGCAGTACTTC. This sequence encodes CASSYLYEQYF.

The chain links TRBV12-3 or TRBV12-4 to TRBJ1-1, with D uncertain. This CDR3 spans 12 amino acids. Trimming stripped 3 bases from V and 10 bases from J, with 12 bases between. The CDR3 nucleotides read TGTGCCAGCAGTTTTCGGACGGAGGGAGCTTTCTTT. This codes for CASSFRTEGAFF.

V gene TRBV5-4 combines with J gene TRBJ2-5; 8 bases line up with TRBD2. There are 15 residues in the CDR3. The germline V gene has CDR1 SGHNT and CDR2 YYREEE (reference sequence). With V trimmed by 1 base and J by 2 bases, 4 bases remained unmatched. Here the CDR3 reads CASSLPGRAQETQYF. CDR3 DNA: TGTGCCAGCAGCTTGCCCGGGAGGGCGCAAGAGACCCAGTACTTC.

This chain uses TRBV27 with TRBJ2-1; D is perhaps TRBD1 (6 bases). The length of the CDR3 is 14 residues. CDR1 is MNHEY, CDR2 SMNVEV, per germline (reference sequence). The V and J ends lost 0 bases and 12 bases respectively, with 15 bases between them. The CDR3 is CASSLSGMQGRQFF. DNA of the CDR3: TGTGCCAGCAGTTTATCCGGGATGCAGGGGAGGCAGTTCTTC.

The rearrangement links TRBV11-2 to TRBJ1-2; 7 positions agree with TRBD1. CDR3 length: 18 amino acids. Germline CDR1 is SGHAT and CDR2 is FQNNGV. J gave up 8 bases and V 5 bases, and 23 bases lay outside the gene matches. This CDR3 reads CASSPRGGQAPTWEGYTF. CDR3 in DNA: TGTGCCAGCAGCCCTCGAGGAGGACAGGCCCCCACTTGGGAAGGCTACACCTTC.

The V and J genes are TRBV30 and TRBJ2-7; TRBD2 agrees at 9 bases. Germline CDR1 is GTSNPN and CDR2 is SVGIG (reference sequence). This CDR3 comprises 15 residues. Trimming took 2 bases from V and 5 from J; bases not matched to a gene: 10. The CDR3: CAWSQGTSPADEQYF. CDR3 bases: TGTGCCTGGAGTCAGGGGACTAGCCCAGCAGACGAGCAGTACTTC.

CDR3 sequence reads: CASSLQGASAADTQYF. CDR3 DNA sequence: TGCGCCAGCAGCTTACAGGGGGCGTCAGCAGCAGATACGCAGTATTTT. This chain connects TRBV5-1 to TRBJ2-3; TRBD1 matches at 9 bases. The V and J ends lost 2 bases and 4 bases, in that order; junction bases with no gene match: 8. The CDR3 runs to 16 residues. CDR1 is SGHRS and CDR2 is YFSETQ in the germline V gene.

The chain combines TRBV19 with TRBJ1-2; weak D call: TRBD1 (5 bases). Germline CDR1 LNHDA, CDR2 SQIVND (reference sequence). The length of the CDR3 is 14 residues. Deletions cut 2 bases from V and 6 bases from J, with 13 bases between. DNA for the CDR3: TGTGCCAGTAGTATATATCAGGGAACGGATGGCTACACCTTC. Encoded protein: CASSIYQGTDGYTF.

This rearrangement joins TRBV29-1 to TRBJ1-2, with 12 positions matching TRBD1. This CDR3 spans 17 amino acids. The V and J ends lost 6 bases and 7 bases, in that order; junction bases with no gene match: 18. Germline assignment: CDR1 SQVTM and CDR2 ANQGSEA. CDR3 protein: CSVRPGTGGALTGGYTF. CDR3 nucleotide sequence: TGCAGCGTCCGTCCCGGGACAGGGGGCGCCTTGACGGGTGGCTACACCTTC.

The rearrangement joins TRBV5-4 to TRBJ2-5; possible D gene TRBD2, 6 bases. The V and J ends lost 0 bases and 0 bases respectively, with 15 bases between them. Germline CDR1 reads SGHNT; CDR2 reads YYREEE (reference sequence). CDR3 length: 17 amino acids. In nucleotides, the CDR3 is TGTGCCAGCAGCTTGGAGGGGCCACGGGGGTACCAAGAGACCCAGTACTTC. Its translation is CASSLEGPRGYQETQYF. The whole variable domain, filled in from reference TRBV5-4 and TRBJ2-5, reads ETGVTQSPTHLIKTRGQQVTLRCSSQSGHNTVSWYQQALGQGPQFIFQYYREEENGRGNFPPRFSGLQFPNYSSELNVNALELDDSALYLCASSLEGPRGYQETQYFGPGTRLLVL.

The rearrangement joins TRBV6-4 to TRBJ2-3; D remains ambiguous. V dropped 4 bases and J dropped 0 bases, with 14 bases sitting between them. The CDR3 length is 16 residues. Germline V CDR1 and CDR2: MRHNA, SNTAGT. In DNA, the CDR3 is TGTGCCAGCAGTGCGCTCTCCCGAGGCAGCACAGATACGCAGTATTTT. This encodes CASSALSRGSTDTQYF.

This clone was recorded a few times. The same CDR3 arises from other DNA sequences in this sample as well. This sequence joins TRBV27 and TRBJ1-2, with unresolved D. Trimming pared 2 bases from V and 2 bases from J, leaving 6 bases between. The CDR3 has 13 residues. From germline, CDR1 is MNHEY and CDR2 SMNVEV (reference sequence). The chain's CDR3 is CASSLRENYGYTF. CDR3 coding DNA: TGTGCCAGCAGTTTACGGGAGAACTATGGCTACACCTTC.

This rearrangement joins TRBV7-9 to TRBJ2-1; 11 bases are shared with TRBD2. Germline values: CDR1 SEHNR, CDR2 FQNEAQ (reference sequence). V shed 3 bases, J shed 6 bases, and the junction held 1 base outside the gene matches. The CDR3 length is 14 residues. The CDR3 nucleotides read TGTGCCAGCAGCTTTAGCGGGAGGGCCAATGAGCAGTTCTTC. Translated: CASSFSGRANEQFF.

The rearrangement links TRBV18 to TRBJ2-1; TRBD1 agrees at 10 bases. With 6 bases clipped from V and 5 bases from J, the junction kept 4 bases outside the gene matches. Per germline, CDR1 KGHSH and CDR2 LQKENI. The CDR3 has 14 amino acids. CDR3 in amino acids: CASSPGQGHNEQFF. The CDR3 nucleotides are TGTGCCAGCTCTCCGGGACAGGGGCACAATGAGCAGTTCTTC.

The genes are TRBV3-1 (or the pseudogene TRBV3-2) and TRBJ2-1; the D is unclear. There are 13 residues in the CDR3. The V and J ends lost 6 bases and 7 bases respectively, with 13 bases between them. Germline V lookup: CDR1 LGHDT, CDR2 YNNKEL (reference sequence). The CDR3 reads CASRSGLENEQFF. The CDR3 DNA follows: TGTGCCAGCAGGTCTGGTTTGGAGAATGAGCAGTTCTTC.

This CDR3 reads CATPKAVPRVNEQFF. The CDR3 DNA reads TGTGCCACCCCAAAGGCGGTCCCTCGGGTCAATGAGCAGTTCTTC. The chain carries TRBV7-9 and TRBJ2-1; no clear D. The CDR3 runs 15 residues. Per the germline V gene, CDR1 is SEHNR and CDR2 is FQNEAQ (reference sequence). The V end lost 10 bases, the J end lost 6 bases, and 22 bases lay between the germline ends. Combining the CDR3 with reference TRBV7-9 and TRBJ2-1 gives the whole variable domain DTGVSQNPRHKITKRGQNVTFRCDPISEHNRLYWYRQTLGQGPEFLTYFQNEAQLEKSRLLSDRFSAERPKGSFSTLEIQRTEQGDSAMYLCATPKAVPRVNEQFFGPGTRLTVL.

This clone was detected once. The rearrangement links TRBV18 to TRBJ1-1; TRBD1 agrees at 7 bases. V lost 3 bases to trimming and J lost 3 bases; unmatched junction nucleotides: 7. Germline CDR1 reads KGHSH; CDR2 reads LQKENI. The CDR3 has 15 residues. The CDR3 bases are TGTGCCAGCTCACCCAACAGGGGAGGTGACACTGAAGCTTTCTTT. It is translated as CASSPNRGGDTEAFF.

This clone has more than one count but fewer than ten. V gene TRBV7-2 combines with J gene TRBJ2-1, with D tentatively TRBD2 (6 bases). Trimming left V 3 bases short and J 7 bases short, with 16 bases between. Germline V gives CDR1 SGHTA, CDR2 FQGNSA. The CDR3 sequence is 15 residues long. The DNA for the CDR3 is TGTGCCAGCAGCTTGGTTAGCGGTCCCCCTAATGAGCAGTTCTTC. Translation: CASSLVSGPPNEQFF.

The chain couples TRBV30 to TRBJ1-6, with TRBD1 as a possible D gene (5 bases). V was trimmed by 2 bases and J by 1 base, leaving 15 bases between them. The CDR3 covers 17 residues. CDR1 is GTSNPN, CDR2 SVGIG, per germline (reference sequence). The CDR3 region is CAWSPLGEGSYNSPLHF. For the CDR3, the DNA is TGTGCCTGGAGTCCTCTGGGGGAGGGGTCCTATAATTCACCCCTCCACTTT.

This chain joins TRBV9 and TRBJ2-3; D not resolved. V lost 0 bases, J lost 3 bases, and 11 bases lay in between. Germline CDR1 SGDLS, CDR2 YYNGEE. CDR3 size: 15 residues. The CDR3, as DNA: TGTGCCAGCAGCGTAGGTGAGAAGAGGACAGATACGCAGTATTTT. This codes for CASSVGEKRTDTQYF.